A selection of T cell receptor beta chains follows, all from one sample in a study of CD8 T cells in ankylosing spondylitis. TCRdb processed the 5' RACE reads anew with MiXCR; each CDR3 protein has one entry. The data hold around 540,000 distinct CDR3 sequences, with 10% to 15% observed a single time. The specimen sequenced was blood, either unsorted or a sorted T cell fraction (not recorded which). The receptors here all came from a male donor with ankylosing spondylitis. Both conserved end residues are part of each CDR3. D genes are given only for firm matches. Size is stated for part of the rows, as once, few or many counts, or as a class when the clone is expanded.

V gene	J gene	D gene	clone size	CDR3 protein	CDR3 DNA
TRBV20-1	TRBJ2-3	TRBD2	few	CSATPSGRAGTDTQYF	TGCAGTGCGACGCCCAGCGGGAGGGCCGGCACAGATACGCAGTATTTT
TRBV3-1	TRBJ1-2	TRBD1	.	CASSQGDRTGAYGYTF	TGTGCCAGCAGCCAAGGAGATAGGACAGGGGCCTATGGCTACACCTTC
TRBV5-5	TRBJ1-6	.	.	CASSLPQSSYNSPLHF	TGTGCCAGCAGCTTACCACAGAGCTCCTATAATTCACCCCTCCACTTT
TRBV29-1	TRBJ2-5	.	few	CSGRKEETQYF	TGCAGCGGAAGGAAGGAAGAGACCCAGTACTTC
TRBV28	TRBJ1-3	.	.	CASSSGTGGNTIYF	TGTGCCAGCAGTTCGGGAACGGGAGGAAACACCATATATTTT
TRBV27	TRBJ2-1	TRBD2	.	CASSLSRSGEGNEQFF	TGTGCCAGCAGTTTATCTAGGTCTGGGGAGGGGAATGAGCAGTTCTTC
TRBV4-2	TRBJ1-1	.	.	CASSQEPPTVNTEAFF	TGTGCCAGCAGCCAAGAACCTCCGACGGTGAACACTGAAGCTTTCTTT
TRBV4-1	TRBJ2-1	.	few	CASSSQYGYNEQFF	TGCGCCAGCAGCTCACAATACGGTTACAATGAGCAGTTCTTC
TRBV7-2	TRBJ2-1	TRBD2	few	CASSLPGLAEREFF	TGTGCCAGCAGCCTACCGGGACTAGCGGAGAGGGAGTTCTTC
TRBV12-3/TRBV12-4	TRBJ1-6	TRBD1	many	CASTLEAGGFASPLHF	TGTGCCAGCACCCTGGAGGCAGGGGGCTTCGCTTCACCCCTCCACTTT
TRBV13	TRBJ2-2	TRBD2	.	CASSLRTSGIPGELFF	TGTGCCAGCAGCCTTCGGACTAGCGGGATTCCCGGGGAGCTGTTTTTT
TRBV29-1	TRBJ2-5	.	few	CSVEIRGRKETQYF	TGCAGCGTTGAAATCCGGGGCAGGAAAGAGACCCAGTACTTC
TRBV5-1	TRBJ1-2	.	once	CASSYETLPLYGYTF	TGCGCCAGCAGCTACGAGACTCTCCCGCTCTATGGCTACACCTTC
TRBV19	TRBJ1-4	.	.	CASRDAASNEKLFF	TGTGCCAGTAGAGACGCGGCCTCTAATGAAAAACTGTTTTTT
TRBV27	TRBJ1-5	.	few	CASSFMASNQPQHF	TGTGCCAGCAGTTTTATGGCTAGCAATCAGCCCCAGCATTTT
TRBV11-2	TRBJ2-3	.	.	CASSLPVTDTQYF	TGTGCCAGCAGCCTCCCCGTAACAGATACGCAGTATTTT
TRBV9	TRBJ2-5	.	few	CASSVDPSSYQETQYF	TGTGCCAGCAGCGTAGATCCGTCATCTTACCAAGAGACCCAGTACTTC
TRBV5-1	TRBJ2-1	TRBD2	few	CASSLLQREAPNEQFF	TGCGCCAGCAGCTTGTTGCAGCGGGAGGCCCCAAATGAGCAGTTCTTC
TRBV5-1	TRBJ2-7	.	.	CASRVGGARTYEQYF	TGCGCCAGCAGGGTGGGGGGCGCTAGGACCTACGAGCAGTACTTC
TRBV5-1	TRBJ2-6	.	few	CASSPILGVESGANVLTF	TGCGCCAGCAGCCCCATTTTAGGGGTCGAGTCTGGGGCCAACGTCCTGACTTTC
TRBV3-1	TRBJ2-1	.	few	CASSHRPAAGYNEQFF	TGTGCCAGCAGCCACCGACCAGCGGCAGGGTACAATGAGCAGTTCTTC
TRBV7-2	TRBJ2-3	TRBD2	few	CASSLVSSGTTDTQYF	TGTGCCAGCAGCTTGGTTTCTAGCGGGACAACAGATACGCAGTATTTT
TRBV28	TRBJ2-1	.	many	CASKIGGSRSSYNEQFF	TGTGCCAGCAAAATCGGTGGAAGTCGTAGCTCCTACAATGAGCAGTTCTTC
TRBV3-1	TRBJ1-5	TRBD1	.	CASSRGTGSNQPQHF	TGTGCCAGCAGCCGGGGGACAGGGAGCAATCAGCCCCAGCATTTT
TRBV20-1	TRBJ1-2	TRBD1	few	CSARGQGLLGYTF	TGCAGTGCTAGAGGACAGGGTCTACTTGGCTACACCTTC
TRBV6-5	TRBJ1-3	.	.	CASSYAALSGNTIYF	TGTGCCAGCAGTTACGCCGCCCTCTCTGGAAACACCATATATTTT
TRBV28	TRBJ1-6	.	few	CASSSPPGANSPLHF	TGTGCCAGCAGTTCGCCTCCGGGGGCCAATTCACCCCTCCACTTT
TRBV5-5	TRBJ2-1	TRBD2	many	CASTRGLAGTSSYNEQFF	TGTGCCAGCACCCGAGGACTAGCGGGAACGAGCTCCTACAATGAGCAGTTCTTC